These 4 T cell receptor beta chains were sequenced from one sample in a study of OX40 agonist ivuxolimab in advanced cancers. Sequenced by immunoSEQ multiplex PCR; TCRdb stores in-frame clones only, minus some. The sample lists approximately 70,000 clones; 65% to 85% were seen once. Sequencing used CD4+ or CD8+ T cells sorted from blood, obtained in a trial of the OX40 agonist ivuxolimab. The receptors stem from an adult with an advanced solid tumor such as melanoma, head and neck, liver or kidney cancer.

This clone was detected once. The CDR3 nucleotides read TGTGCCAGCAGCTTCGCCAGGGGACAGGGGGCTAATCAGCCCCAGCATTTT. Translation gives CASSFARGQGANQPQHF. V gene TRBV7-2 combines with J gene TRBJ1-5; 12 bases are a match to TRBD1. The J segment lost 4 bases and the V segment lost 3 bases, leaving 7 bases of the junction unmatched. The germline V gene encodes CDR1 SGHTA and CDR2 FQGNSA. The CDR3 runs to 17 residues.

Only one count was recorded for this clone. The chain combines TRBV19 with TRBJ1-4; tentative D call: TRBD1 (6 bases). This CDR3 comprises 15 residues. Trimming removed 5 bases from V and 8 bases from J, with 18 bases in between. CDR1 and CDR2 (germline): LNHDA, SQIVND (reference sequence). CDR3 bases: TGTGCCAGTAGTGCTTCCTCGGGGGGCGACGAAAAACTGTTTTTT. Protein: CASSASSGGDEKLFF.

The chain employs TRBV1 and TRBJ2-3; the table's D call, TRBD2, was not checked against the DNA. TRBV1 is designated a pseudogene. CDR3 length: 17 amino acids. The CDR3 nucleotides are TGCACCAGCAGCCAAGAAGAGGTAGCGGGGGGTGGTGATACGCAGTATTTT. Protein: CTSSQEEVAGGGDTQYF.

The chain couples TRBV5-1 to TRBJ2-2, with D uncertain. CDR1 is SGHRS, CDR2 YFSETQ, per germline. Trimming left V 2 bases short and J 1 base short, with 9 bases between. The length of the CDR3 is 15 residues. CDR3 region: CASSFGTQNTGELFF. In DNA, the CDR3 is TGCGCCAGCAGCTTCGGCACTCAGAACACCGGGGAGCTGTTTTTT.